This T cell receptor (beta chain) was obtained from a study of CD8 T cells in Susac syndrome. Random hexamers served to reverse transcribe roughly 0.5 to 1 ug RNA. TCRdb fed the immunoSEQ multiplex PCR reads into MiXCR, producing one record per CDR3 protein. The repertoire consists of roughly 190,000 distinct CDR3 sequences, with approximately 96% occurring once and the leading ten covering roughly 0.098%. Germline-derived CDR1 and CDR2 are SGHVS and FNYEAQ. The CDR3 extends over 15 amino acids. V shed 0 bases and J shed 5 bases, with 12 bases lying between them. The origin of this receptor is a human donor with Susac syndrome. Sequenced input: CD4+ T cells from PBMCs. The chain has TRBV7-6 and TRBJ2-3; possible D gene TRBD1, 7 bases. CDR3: CASSLAWQGGDTQYF. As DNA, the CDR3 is TGTGCCAGCAGCTTAGCATGGCAGGGGGGAGATACGCAGTATTTT.